This is a list of T cell receptor beta chains from one sample in a study of blood T cell repertoires in COVID-19. Assay: immunoSEQ multiplex PCR; the TCRdb copy retains only in-frame clones and omits some. The data hold some 90,000 clones, with around 88% observed a single time. Sequenced input: peripheral blood. Receptor source: a man aged 80 or over with active or convalescent COVID-19. CDR3s include the opening cysteine and the closing phenylalanine or tryptophan. A D gene is named only where the DNA matches it firmly. Size tells how often a clone was seen (once, few, many) or the class of an expanded clone, and some rows leave it out.

size	D	V	J	CDR3	DNA
NA	NA	TRBV25-1	TRBJ2-7	CASSGDRFGEQYF	TGTGCCAGCAGTGGCGACAGGTTCGGCGAGCAGTACTTC
many	NA	TRBV10-1	TRBJ2-7	CASSNRVEQYF	TGCGCCAGCAGCAACAGGGTCGAGCAGTACTTC
once	TRBD1	TRBV7-9	TRBJ2-5	CASSIGTGQETQYF	TGTGCCAGCAGCATAGGGACAGGACAAGAGACCCAGTACTTC
NA	TRBD1	TRBV19	TRBJ2-3	CASSIDRGHGTDTQYF	TGTGCCAGTAGTATTGACAGGGGGCATGGGACAGATACGCAGTATTTT
NA	NA	TRBV7-2	TRBJ2-3	CASGYRGTDTQYF	TGTGCCAGCGGGTACAGGGGCACAGATACGCAGTATTTT
NA	NA	TRBV9	TRBJ2-5	CASSPTGVTQETQYF	TGTGCCAGCAGCCCGACAGGAGTTACGCAAGAGACCCAGTACTTC
NA	TRBD1	TRBV7-2	TRBJ2-3	CASSLGTGRTDTQYF	TGTGCCAGCAGCTTAGGGACAGGACGCACAGATACGCAGTATTTT
NA	TRBD1	TRBV28	TRBJ1-2	CASSSYSDRVSYGYTF	TGTGCCAGCAGTTCGTACTCAGACAGGGTTTCGTATGGCTACACCTTC
few	TRBD1	TRBV5-4	TRBJ2-3	CASSSGTDPFTQYF	TGTGCCAGCAGCTCCGGGACAGATCCCTTTACGCAGTATTTT
NA	TRBD1	TRBV7-2	TRBJ1-2	CASSPWTGNYGYTF	TGTGCCAGCAGCCCTTGGACAGGGAACTATGGCTACACCTTC
few	NA	TRBV4-3	TRBJ1-4	CASSQEFRESEKLFF	TGCGCCAGCAGCCAGGAATTCAGGGAATCTGAAAAACTGTTTTTT
NA	NA	TRBV5-4	TRBJ1-2	CASSLYSYGYTF	TGTGCCAGCAGCTTGTACAGCTATGGCTACACCTTC
once	NA	TRBV3-1/TRBV3-2	TRBJ2-7	CASSLSIYEQYF	TGTGCCAGCAGTCTGTCTATCTACGAGCAGTACTTC
NA	TRBD2	TRBV7-2	TRBJ2-5	CASSPLAGAQETQYF	TGTGCCAGCAGCCCACTAGCGGGGGCACAAGAGACCCAGTACTTC
NA	NA	TRBV4-3	TRBJ2-7	CASSRTWGVSYEQYF	TGCGCCAGCAGCCGGACATGGGGGGTCTCCTACGAGCAGTACTTC
NA	TRBD1	TRBV19	TRBJ1-2	CASSTTGTYGYTF	TGTGCCAGTAGCACGACAGGGACCTATGGCTACACCTTC
NA	TRBD1	TRBV19	TRBJ2-3	CASNRDSRTDTQYF	TGTGCCAGTAATCGGGACAGCCGCACAGATACGCAGTATTTT
NA	NA	TRBV5-6	TRBJ1-2	CASSSSGGYGYTF	TGTGCCAGCAGCTCGAGCGGGGGATATGGCTACACCTTC
NA	TRBD2	TRBV19	TRBJ2-7	CASSMATSGVSYEQYF	TGTGCCAGTAGTATGGCGACTAGCGGGGTCTCCTACGAGCAGTACTTC
medium-sized	TRBD2	TRBV7-9	TRBJ2-2	CASSLAGTSGTGELFF	TGTGCCAGCAGCTTAGCCGGGACTAGCGGCACCGGGGAGCTGTTTTTT
NA	NA	TRBV3-1/TRBV3-2	TRBJ2-3	CASSAGRADTQYF	TGTGCCAGCAGCGCGGGGCGAGCAGATACGCAGTATTTT
NA	NA	TRBV28	TRBJ1-1	CASSLTQGRTEAFF	TGTGCCAGCAGTTTAACCCAAGGGAGGACTGAAGCTTTCTTT
many	TRBD2	TRBV5-8	TRBJ2-4	CASSLAPAGVAKNIQYF	TGTGCCAGCAGCTTGGCCCCGGCGGGGGTAGCCAAAAACATTCAGTACTTC
NA	TRBD2	TRBV3-1/TRBV3-2	TRBJ2-3	CASSQVLAGGTDTQYF	TGTGCCAGCAGCCAAGTCTTAGCGGGGGGCACAGATACGCAGTATTTT
NA	TRBD1	TRBV30	TRBJ1-4	CAWSRQGIANEKLFF	TGTGCCTGGAGTCGACAGGGAATTGCTAATGAAAAACTGTTTTTT
NA	NA	TRBV30	TRBJ2-2	CAWETTSTGELFF	TGTGCCTGGGAGACTACGTCCACCGGGGAGCTGTTTTTT
NA	NA	TRBV5-6	TRBJ1-3	CASSLGGFGNTIYF	TGTGCCAGCAGCTTGGGAGGATTTGGAAACACCATATATTTT
NA	NA	TRBV29-1	TRBJ2-1	CSVGPGSGYNEQFF	TGCAGCGTTGGCCCAGGGTCCGGGTACAATGAGCAGTTCTTC
once	NA	TRBV5-6	TRBJ2-7	CASSLSGSGHLSYEQYF	TGTGCCAGCAGCTTGTCTGGGTCAGGGCACCTATCCTACGAGCAGTACTTC
NA	TRBD2	TRBV30	TRBJ2-3	CAWSQVGGNVGDTQYF	TGTGCCTGGAGTCAGGTGGGAGGGAATGTCGGTGATACGCAGTATTTT
NA	TRBD1	TRBV5-4	TRBJ1-1	CASSLNRGKNTEAFF	TGTGCCAGCAGCTTGAACAGGGGGAAGAACACTGAAGCTTTCTTT
NA	NA	TRBV11-2	TRBJ2-1	CASSLETGTYYNEQFF	TGTGCCAGCAGCTTAGAAACCGGGACATATTACAATGAGCAGTTCTTC
few	TRBD2	TRBV6-5	TRBJ2-1	CASSPLAGGEQFF	TGTGCCAGCAGTCCTCTAGCGGGAGGTGAGCAGTTCTTC
NA	TRBD2	TRBV10-2	TRBJ2-1	CASLAGVPYNEQFF	TGCGCCAGTCTAGCGGGAGTCCCCTACAATGAGCAGTTCTTC
NA	TRBD1	TRBV5-1	TRBJ1-6	CASSVGTGRGSPLHF	TGCGCCAGCAGCGTTGGGACAGGGAGGGGTTCACCCCTCCACTTT
once	NA	TRBV6-2/TRBV6-3	TRBJ2-1	CASSYGTPSYNEQFF	TGTGCCAGCAGTTATGGGACTCCCTCCTACAATGAGCAGTTCTTC